The TCR beta chain described here comes from a study of blood T cell repertoires in COVID-19. Whole-study context: Samples came from the United States, Italy and Spain, spanning acute and convalescent COVID-19. T cells, B-cell-depleted T cells, or PBMCs provided the cDNA or gDNA that served as material.

Germline CDR1 is KGHSH and CDR2 is LQKENI. This CDR3 region has 15 residues. V was pared by 2 bases and J by 5 bases, with 5 bases of the junction left unmatched. Original data processing: Reference gene primer amplification in the assay estimated nucleated cell counts. Sequencing was performed with immunoSEQ multiplex PCR; in TCRdb, only in-frame clones are kept and a portion is missing. The V and J calls and clone size are taken from that table; D and trimming were inferred from the DNA. The table shows 300,000 to 400,000 clones, with around 87% occurring only once. The TCR sequence derives from a man between 45 and 60 years old with active or convalescent COVID-19. The rearrangement uses TRBV18 and TRBJ2-1; TRBD2 matches at 8 bases. The specimen was peripheral blood. The CDR3 nucleotides read TGTGCCAGCTCACCAAATAGCGGGGCGAACAATGAGCAGTTCTTC. Translation gives CASSPNSGANNEQFF.